This T cell receptor (beta chain) is drawn from a study of blood T cell repertoires in COVID-19. Study details: Acute-phase and convalescent COVID-19 samples originated in the United States, Italy and Spain.

The authors' processing: Using reference gene primer amplification, nucleated cell counts were estimated. Here immunoSEQ multiplex PCR was the method, and the copy in TCRdb shows in-frame clones only, minus some. V, J and clone size are those of that table, while D and trimming were read from the DNA. Counted here are approximately 140,000 clones, about 86% occurring once; the ten biggest clones make up 2.4%. Participant reports of clinical history set cohort assignment. Germline CDR1 LGHDT, CDR2 YNNKEL (reference sequence). V lost 1 base and J lost 3, with 7 bases in between. The CDR3 is made up of 13 amino acids.

The clonotype originates from a man aged 35 to 55 with acute COVID-19. The sample consisted of PBMCs or T cells enriched from blood (not recorded which). This chain links TRBV3-1 (or the pseudogene TRBV3-2) with TRBJ2-7, with D perhaps TRBD1 (5 bases). The DNA for the CDR3 is TGTGCCAGCAGCCAAGGACAGTTCTACGAGCAGTACTTC. Amino acids: CASSQGQFYEQYF.